This T cell receptor beta chain was observed in a study of blood T cell repertoires in COVID-19. On the study more broadly: Sites across the United States, Italy and Spain contributed samples from acute and convalescent COVID-19.

Trimming took 3 bases from V and 4 from J; bases not matched to a gene: 2. Germline lookup yields CDR1 SGHAT and CDR2 FQDESV (reference sequence). The CDR3 is 13 amino acids. Authors' methods: The authors estimated nucleated cell counts from reference gene primer amplification. Sequenced by immunoSEQ multiplex PCR; TCRdb stores in-frame clones only, minus some. The V and J calls and clone size are taken from that table; D and trimming were inferred from the DNA. Of about 150,000 clones in the sample, about nine tenths were seen once. The material sequenced was peripheral blood. The chain uses TRBV11-1 and TRBJ2-5; TRBD2 aligns across 7 bases. This clonotype was sampled from an elderly man with acute or convalescent COVID-19. CDR3 sequence reads: CASSFAGAETQYF. The CDR3 region has the DNA TGTGCCAGCAGCTTTGCGGGAGCAGAGACCCAGTACTTC.